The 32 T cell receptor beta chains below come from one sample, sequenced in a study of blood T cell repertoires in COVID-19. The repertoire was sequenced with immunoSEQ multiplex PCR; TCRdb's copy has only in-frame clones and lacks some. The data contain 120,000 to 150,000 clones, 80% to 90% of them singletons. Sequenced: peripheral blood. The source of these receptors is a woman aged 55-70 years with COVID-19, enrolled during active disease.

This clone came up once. In DNA, the CDR3 is TGTGCCAGCAGCTTAGGCAGCTACGAGCAGTACTTC. Translated, it gives CASSLGSYEQYF. The rearrangement links TRBV7-8 to TRBJ2-7, with D unresolved. CDR1 is SGHVS and CDR2 is FQNEAQ in the germline V gene. The CDR3 consists of 12 residues. Trimming stripped 1 base from V and 3 bases from J, with 4 bases between.

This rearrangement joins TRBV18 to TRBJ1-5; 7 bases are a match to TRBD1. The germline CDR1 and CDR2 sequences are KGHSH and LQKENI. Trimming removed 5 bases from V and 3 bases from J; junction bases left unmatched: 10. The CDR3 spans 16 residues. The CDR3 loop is CASSASSGQNNQPQHF. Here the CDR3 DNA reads TGTGCCAGCTCAGCATCGTCGGGACAGAACAATCAGCCCCAGCATTTT.

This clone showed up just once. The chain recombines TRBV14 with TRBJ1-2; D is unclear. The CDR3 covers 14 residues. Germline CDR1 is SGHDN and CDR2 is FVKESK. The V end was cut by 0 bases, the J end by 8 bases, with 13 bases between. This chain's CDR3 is CASSQEGEGGGYTF. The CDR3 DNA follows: TGTGCCAGCAGCCAAGAAGGAGAGGGTGGCGGCTACACCTTC.

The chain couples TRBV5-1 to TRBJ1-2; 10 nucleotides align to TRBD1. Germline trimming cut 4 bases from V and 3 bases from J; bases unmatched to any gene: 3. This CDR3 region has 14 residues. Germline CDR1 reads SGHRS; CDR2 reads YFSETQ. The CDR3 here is CASSPGQGDYGYTF. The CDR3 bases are TGCGCCAGCAGCCCCGGACAGGGGGACTATGGCTACACCTTC.

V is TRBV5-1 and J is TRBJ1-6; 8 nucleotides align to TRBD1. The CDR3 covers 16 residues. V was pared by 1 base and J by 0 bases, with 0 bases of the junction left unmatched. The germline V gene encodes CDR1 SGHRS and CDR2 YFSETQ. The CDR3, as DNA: TGCGCCAGCAGCTTGACAGGGGGCTCCTATAATTCACCCCTCCACTTT. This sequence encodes CASSLTGGSYNSPLHF.

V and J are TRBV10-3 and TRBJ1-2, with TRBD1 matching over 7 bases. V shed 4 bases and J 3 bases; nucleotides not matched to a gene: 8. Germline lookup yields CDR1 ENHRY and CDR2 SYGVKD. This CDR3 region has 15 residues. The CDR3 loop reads CAISGSNRGDYGYTF. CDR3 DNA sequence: TGTGCCATCAGTGGTTCTAACAGGGGCGACTATGGCTACACCTTC.

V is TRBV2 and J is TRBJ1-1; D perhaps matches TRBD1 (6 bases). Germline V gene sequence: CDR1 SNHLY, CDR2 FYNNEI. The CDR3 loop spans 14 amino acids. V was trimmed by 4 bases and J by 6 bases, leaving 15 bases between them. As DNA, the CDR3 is TGTGCCAGCAGTGGGGGGGGCGTGGTGGCTGAAGCTTTCTTT. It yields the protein CASSGGGVVAEAFF.

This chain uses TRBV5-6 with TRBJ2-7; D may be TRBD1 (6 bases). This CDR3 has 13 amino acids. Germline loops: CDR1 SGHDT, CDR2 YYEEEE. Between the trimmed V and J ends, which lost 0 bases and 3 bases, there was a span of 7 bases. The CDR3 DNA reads TGTGCCAGCAGCTTGGCCAGGGGCTACGAGCAGTACTTC. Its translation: CASSLARGYEQYF.

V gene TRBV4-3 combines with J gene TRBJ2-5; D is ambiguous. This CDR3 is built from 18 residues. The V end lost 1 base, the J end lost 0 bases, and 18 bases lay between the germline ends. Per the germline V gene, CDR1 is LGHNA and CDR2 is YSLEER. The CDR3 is CASSQAFYGGFNQETQYF. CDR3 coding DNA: TGCGCCAGCAGCCAAGCCTTTTACGGCGGCTTCAACCAAGAGACCCAGTACTTC.

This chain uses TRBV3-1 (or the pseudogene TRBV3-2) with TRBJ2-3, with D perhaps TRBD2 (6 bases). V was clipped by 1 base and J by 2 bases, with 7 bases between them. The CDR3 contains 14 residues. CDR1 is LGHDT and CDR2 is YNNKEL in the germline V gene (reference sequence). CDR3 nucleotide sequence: TGTGCCAGCAGCCAAGGCGGGGACACAGATACGCAGTATTTT. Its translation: CASSQGGDTDTQYF.

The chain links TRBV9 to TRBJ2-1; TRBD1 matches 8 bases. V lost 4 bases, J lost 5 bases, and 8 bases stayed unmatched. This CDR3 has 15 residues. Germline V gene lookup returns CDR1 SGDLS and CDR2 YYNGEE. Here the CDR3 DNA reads TGTGCCAGCAGCCTAGTCGGGACAGGAGACAATGAGCAGTTCTTC. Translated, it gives CASSLVGTGDNEQFF.

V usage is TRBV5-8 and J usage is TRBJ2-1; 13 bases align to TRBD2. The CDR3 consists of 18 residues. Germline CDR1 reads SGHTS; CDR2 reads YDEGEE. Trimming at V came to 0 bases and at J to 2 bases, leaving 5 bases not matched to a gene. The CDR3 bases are TGTGCCAGCAGCTTGGAACTAGCGGGGGGGTCCGCCTACAATGAGCAGTTCTTC. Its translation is CASSLELAGGSAYNEQFF.

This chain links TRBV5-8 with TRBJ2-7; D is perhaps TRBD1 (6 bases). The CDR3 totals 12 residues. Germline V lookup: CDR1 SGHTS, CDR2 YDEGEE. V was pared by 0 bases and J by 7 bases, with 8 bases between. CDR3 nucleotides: TGTGCCAGCAGCTTGGGAACAGGGGAGCAGTACTTC. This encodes CASSLGTGEQYF.

Here the CDR3 DNA reads TGTGCCTGGAGTGCCGAGCGGGGGCTCGAGCAGTACTTC. This sequence encodes CAWSAERGLEQYF. The chain uses TRBV30 and TRBJ2-7; 8 positions agree with TRBD2. Germline values: CDR1 GTSNPN, CDR2 SVGIG (reference sequence). This CDR3 region has 13 residues. The J segment lost 6 bases and the V segment lost 1 base, leaving 5 bases of the junction unmatched.

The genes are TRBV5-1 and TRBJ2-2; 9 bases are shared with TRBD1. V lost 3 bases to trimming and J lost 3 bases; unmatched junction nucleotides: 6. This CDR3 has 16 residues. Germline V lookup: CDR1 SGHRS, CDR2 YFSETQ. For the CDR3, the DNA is TGCGCCAGCAGCTCTGGACAGGGGACGGACACCGGGGAGCTGTTTTTT. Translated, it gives CASSSGQGTDTGELFF.

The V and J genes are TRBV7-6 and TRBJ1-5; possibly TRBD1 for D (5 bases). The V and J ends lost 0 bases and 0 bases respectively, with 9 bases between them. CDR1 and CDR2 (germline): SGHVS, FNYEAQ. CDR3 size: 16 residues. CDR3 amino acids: CASSLASRDSNQPQHF. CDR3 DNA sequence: TGTGCCAGCAGCTTAGCTAGCAGGGATAGCAATCAGCCCCAGCATTTT.

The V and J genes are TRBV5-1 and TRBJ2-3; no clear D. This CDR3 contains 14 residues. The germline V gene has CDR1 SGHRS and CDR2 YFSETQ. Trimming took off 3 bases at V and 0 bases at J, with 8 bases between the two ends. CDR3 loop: CASSSLLSTDTQYF. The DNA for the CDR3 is TGCGCCAGCAGCTCCCTCCTTAGCACAGATACGCAGTATTTT.

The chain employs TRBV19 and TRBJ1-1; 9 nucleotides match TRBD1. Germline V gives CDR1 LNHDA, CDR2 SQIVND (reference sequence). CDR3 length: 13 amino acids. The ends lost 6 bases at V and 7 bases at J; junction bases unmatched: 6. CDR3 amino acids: CASRRTGEGEAFF. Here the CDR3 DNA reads TGTGCCAGTAGGAGGACAGGGGAGGGTGAAGCTTTCTTT.

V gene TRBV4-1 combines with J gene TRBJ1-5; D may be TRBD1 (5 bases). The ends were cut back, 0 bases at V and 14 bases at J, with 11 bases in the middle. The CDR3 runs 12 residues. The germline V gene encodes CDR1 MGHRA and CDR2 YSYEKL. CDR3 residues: CASSQDAGQKHF. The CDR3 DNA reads TGCGCCAGCAGCCAAGATGCAGGACAAAAGCATTTT.

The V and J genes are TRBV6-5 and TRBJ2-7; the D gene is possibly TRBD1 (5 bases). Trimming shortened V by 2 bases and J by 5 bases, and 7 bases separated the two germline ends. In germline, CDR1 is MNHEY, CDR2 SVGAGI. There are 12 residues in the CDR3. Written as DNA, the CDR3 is TGTGCCAGCAGTTACAGGGGCCACGAGCAGTACTTC. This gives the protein CASSYRGHEQYF.

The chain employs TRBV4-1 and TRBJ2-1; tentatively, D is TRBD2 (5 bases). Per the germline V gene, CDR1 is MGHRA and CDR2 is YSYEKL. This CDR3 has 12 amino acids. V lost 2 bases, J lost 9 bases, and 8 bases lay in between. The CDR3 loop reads CASSQIRGEQFF. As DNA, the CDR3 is TGCGCCAGCAGCCAAATTCGGGGTGAGCAGTTCTTC.

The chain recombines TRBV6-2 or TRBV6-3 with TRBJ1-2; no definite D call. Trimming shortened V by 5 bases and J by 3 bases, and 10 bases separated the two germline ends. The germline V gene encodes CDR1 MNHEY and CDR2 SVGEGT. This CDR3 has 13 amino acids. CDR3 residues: CASSPVFDYGYTF. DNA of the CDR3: TGTGCCAGCAGTCCCGTTTTCGACTATGGCTACACCTTC.

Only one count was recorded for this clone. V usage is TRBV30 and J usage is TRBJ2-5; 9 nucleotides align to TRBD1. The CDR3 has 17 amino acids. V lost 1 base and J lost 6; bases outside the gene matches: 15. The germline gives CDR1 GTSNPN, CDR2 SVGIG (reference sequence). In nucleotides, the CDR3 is TGTGCCTGGAGTGGATTCTCTGGACAGGGGTGGAAAAAGACCCAGTACTTC. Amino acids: CAWSGFSGQGWKKTQYF.

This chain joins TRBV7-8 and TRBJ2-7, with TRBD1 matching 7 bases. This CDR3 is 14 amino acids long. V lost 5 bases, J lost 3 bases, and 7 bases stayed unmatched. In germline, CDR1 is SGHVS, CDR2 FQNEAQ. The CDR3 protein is CASSPTGVNYEQYF. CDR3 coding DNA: TGTGCCAGCAGCCCCACAGGGGTCAACTACGAGCAGTACTTC.

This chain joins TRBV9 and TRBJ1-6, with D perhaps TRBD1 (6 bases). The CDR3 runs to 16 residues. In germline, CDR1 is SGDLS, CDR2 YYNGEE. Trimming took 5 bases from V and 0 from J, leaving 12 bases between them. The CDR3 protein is CASRPGQSSYNSPLHF. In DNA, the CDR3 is TGTGCCAGCAGACCTGGACAGAGCTCCTATAATTCACCCCTCCACTTT.

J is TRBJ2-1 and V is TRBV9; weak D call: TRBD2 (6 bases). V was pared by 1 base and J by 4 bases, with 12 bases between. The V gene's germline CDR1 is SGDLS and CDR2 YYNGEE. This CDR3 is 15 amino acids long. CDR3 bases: TGTGCCAGCAGCGTAACTCCTAGCGAGTACAATGAGCAGTTCTTC. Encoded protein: CASSVTPSEYNEQFF.

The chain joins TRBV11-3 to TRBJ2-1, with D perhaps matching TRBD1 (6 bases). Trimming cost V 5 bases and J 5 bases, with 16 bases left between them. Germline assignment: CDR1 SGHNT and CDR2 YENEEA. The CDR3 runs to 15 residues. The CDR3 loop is CASSRGGFGNNEQFF. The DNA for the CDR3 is TGTGCCAGCAGCCGAGGGGGATTTGGTAACAATGAGCAGTTCTTC. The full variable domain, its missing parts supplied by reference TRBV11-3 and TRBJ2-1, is EAGVVQSPRYKIIEKKQPVAFWCNPISGHNTLYWYLQNLGQGPELLIRYENEEAVDDSQLPKDRFSAERLKGVDSTLKIQPAELGDSAVYLCASSRGGFGNNEQFFGPGTRLTVL.

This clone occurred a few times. CDR3 region: CAISMGGQGAYGNTEAFF. CDR3 sequence (DNA): TGTGCCATCTCCATGGGGGGACAGGGGGCCTACGGGAACACTGAAGCTTTCTTT. This chain connects TRBV10-3 to TRBJ1-1; the match to TRBD1 covers 12 bases. The trim removed 8 bases at V and 1 base at J, leaving 14 bases unmatched. CDR1 is ENHRY, CDR2 SYGVKD, per germline. CDR3 size: 18 residues.

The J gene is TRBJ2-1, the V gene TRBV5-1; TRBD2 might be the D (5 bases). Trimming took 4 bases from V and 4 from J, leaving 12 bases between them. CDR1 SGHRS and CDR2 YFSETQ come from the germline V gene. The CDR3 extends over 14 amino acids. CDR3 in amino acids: CASSPRGQYNEQFF. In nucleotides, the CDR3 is TGCGCCAGCAGCCCCCGAGGGCAATACAATGAGCAGTTCTTC. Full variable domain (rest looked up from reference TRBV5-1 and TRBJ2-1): KAGVTQTPRYLIKTRGQQVTLSCSPISGHRSVSWYQQTPGQGLQFLFEYFSETQRNKGNFPGRFSGRQFSNSRSEMNVSTLELGDSALYLCASSPRGQYNEQFFGPGTRLTVL.

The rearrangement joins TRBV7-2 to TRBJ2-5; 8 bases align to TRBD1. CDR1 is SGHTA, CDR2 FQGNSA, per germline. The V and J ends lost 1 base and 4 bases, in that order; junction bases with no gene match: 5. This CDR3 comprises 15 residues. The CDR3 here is CASSLGGQGGETQYF. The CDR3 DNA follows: TGTGCCAGCAGCTTAGGCGGACAGGGAGGAGAGACCCAGTACTTC.

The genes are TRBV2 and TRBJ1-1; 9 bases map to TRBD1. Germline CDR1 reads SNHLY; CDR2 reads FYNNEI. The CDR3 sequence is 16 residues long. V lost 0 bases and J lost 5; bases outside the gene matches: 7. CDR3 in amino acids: CASSEARGTGRTEAFF. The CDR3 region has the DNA TGTGCCAGCAGTGAAGCTAGGGGGACAGGGAGGACTGAAGCTTTCTTT. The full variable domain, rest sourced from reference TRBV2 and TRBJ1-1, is EPEVTQTPSHQVTQMGQEVILRCVPISNHLYFYWYRQILGQKVEFLVSFYNNEISEKSEIFDDQFSVERPDGSNFTLKIRSTKLEDSAMYFCASSEARGTGRTEAFFGQGTRLTVV.

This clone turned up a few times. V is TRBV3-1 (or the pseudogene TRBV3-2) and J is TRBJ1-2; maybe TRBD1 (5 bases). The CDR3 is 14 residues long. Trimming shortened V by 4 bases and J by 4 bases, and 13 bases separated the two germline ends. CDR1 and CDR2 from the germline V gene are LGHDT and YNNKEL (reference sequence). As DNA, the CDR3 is TGTGCCAGCAGCCCGCAGGGCGAAGGCTATGGCTACACCTTC. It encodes CASSPQGEGYGYTF.